The clone carrying this TCR beta chain has more than one count but fewer than ten. This entry is derived from a study of blood T cells in healthy people across ages. Germline V CDR1 and CDR2: MDHEN, SYDVKM. CDR3 size: 14 residues. With 7 bases removed from V and 1 base from J, the gap between germline ends came to 11 bases. A second about 6 to 12 cycle PCR used barcoded and J-beta primers. TCRdb reanalysed the 5' RACE reads using MiXCR and keeps one entry per CDR3 protein. The repertoire has just under 750,000 distinct CDR3 sequences, over 20% of them found once; the top ten carry roughly a fifth. Sample: blood. The receptor's source is a man between 65 and 85 years old in good health. This chain links TRBV28 with TRBJ2-4; no clear D gene. The CDR3 region is CASTEEPAKNIQYF. CDR3 DNA sequence: TGTGCCAGCACAGAGGAGCCGGCCAAAAACATTCAGTACTTC.